This entry is about one T cell receptor beta chain. In the study's own analysis: Amplification of reference gene primers was used by the study to estimate nucleated cell counts. Only in-frame clones appear in the TCRdb table, and some are missing; sequencing was by immunoSEQ multiplex PCR. V, J and clone size are those of that table, while D and trimming were read from the DNA. Among some 290,000 clones, 81% were seen once, and the ten largest hold 2.5% to 3%. The sample is drawn from a study of blood T cell repertoires in COVID-19. The overall study: COVID-19 samples, acute and convalescent, were from the United States, Italy and Spain.

V gave up 5 bases and J gave up 4 bases; unmatched junction bases: 10. This CDR3 spans 15 amino acids. Germline CDR1 and CDR2: SGHTA and FQGNSA. This rearrangement joins TRBV7-2 to TRBJ1-2; 7 bases match TRBD1. Sequencing used peripheral blood. The clonotype comes from an older woman with active or convalescent COVID-19. The CDR3 here is CASSLTPGQLYGYTF. The CDR3 DNA reads TGTGCCAGCAGCCTAACCCCGGGACAGCTCTATGGCTACACCTTC.